The 26 T cell receptor beta chains listed next were all sequenced from one sample in a study of blood T cell repertoires in COVID-19 (dated by TCRdb to about 2020). The library was obtained by the immunoSEQ multiplex PCR assay. TCRdb provides this immuneACCESS table in a form limited to in-frame rearrangements. Some clones are lacking; in checked studies, under half of them reflect an unresolved V gene, and why the rest are absent is not known. Here the sample has 250,000 to 350,000 clones; about nine tenths occur a single time. The ten biggest clones cover around 2.2% of the sample. Sequencing was performed on peripheral blood. These receptors were obtained from a woman aged 45-59 years who had recovered from COVID-19.

This chain links TRBV7-2 with TRBJ1-1; D is unclear. Germline CDR1 is SGHTA and CDR2 is FQGNSA. This CDR3 is 13 amino acids long. The V gene lost 1 base and the J gene lost 11 bases, with 14 bases spanning the gap. The CDR3 reads CASSLEPMSVAFF. The CDR3 DNA follows: TGTGCCAGCAGCTTAGAGCCGATGTCGGTGGCTTTCTTT.

This sequence joins TRBV6-5 and TRBJ1-4, with D hard to call. This CDR3 spans 13 amino acids. From germline, CDR1 is MNHEY and CDR2 SVGAGI. The V end lost 5 bases, the J end lost 6 bases, and 10 bases lay between the germline ends. CDR3 bases: TGTGCCAGCAGTCCTAGGAAGGATGAAAAACTGTTTTTT. This sequence encodes CASSPRKDEKLFF.

The chain links TRBV19 to TRBJ1-6; no reliable D call. V gave up 9 bases and J gave up 5 bases, with 17 bases separating them. The germline gives CDR1 LNHDA, CDR2 SQIVND (reference sequence). The CDR3 totals 15 residues. CDR3 DNA: TGTGCCAGCAACGCTCGGAGGTCGGATAATTCACCCCTCCACTTT. Translated: CASNARRSDNSPLHF.

This rearrangement joins TRBV5-1 to TRBJ2-5, with D perhaps TRBD2 (6 bases). CDR3 length: 17 amino acids. V dropped 4 bases and J dropped 1 base, with 20 bases sitting between them. The germline CDR1 and CDR2 sequences are SGHRS and YFSETQ. The CDR3 here is CASSALGRGDAQETQYF. The CDR3 DNA sequence: TGCGCCAGCAGCGCCCTCGGTCGCGGGGACGCCCAAGAGACCCAGTACTTC.

This rearrangement joins TRBV25-1 to TRBJ1-2; no definite D call. Trimming pared 6 bases from V and 3 bases from J, leaving 17 bases between. The CDR3 covers 15 residues. Germline V CDR1 and CDR2: MGHDK, SYGVNS. The CDR3 sequence is CASRPNSVRDYGYTF. CDR3 DNA sequence: TGTGCCAGCAGGCCTAACTCGGTGCGGGACTATGGCTACACCTTC.

The genes are TRBV5-1 and TRBJ1-1, with a tentative D call TRBD1 (5 bases). Germline CDR1 reads SGHRS; CDR2 reads YFSETQ. The ends were cut back, 1 base at V and 3 bases at J, with 16 bases in the middle. CDR3 length: 16 amino acids. In nucleotides, the CDR3 is TGCGCCAGCAGCTTGATGCTCGGGGGGACGGACACTGAAGCTTTCTTT. This codes for CASSLMLGGTDTEAFF.

The chain couples TRBV5-1 to TRBJ1-2, with TRBD1 as a possible D gene (5 bases). This CDR3 has 12 residues. The germline V gene encodes CDR1 SGHRS and CDR2 YFSETQ. V shed 0 bases and J shed 6 bases, with 6 bases lying between them. This CDR3 is CASSLGQNGYTF. CDR3 bases: TGCGCCAGCAGCTTGGGACAGAATGGCTACACCTTC. Complete variable domain (other parts from reference TRBV5-1 and TRBJ1-2): KAGVTQTPRYLIKTRGQQVTLSCSPISGHRSVSWYQQTPGQGLQFLFEYFSETQRNKGNFPGRFSGRQFSNSRSEMNVSTLELGDSALYLCASSLGQNGYTFGSGTRLTVV.

V gene TRBV5-1 combines with J gene TRBJ1-4; tentative D call: TRBD1 (5 bases). Deletions cut 5 bases from V and 4 bases from J, with 9 bases between. Germline V gives CDR1 SGHRS, CDR2 YFSETQ. The length of the CDR3 is 13 residues. Here the CDR3 DNA reads TGCGCCAGCAGACTCGACAGTAATGAAAAACTGTTTTTT. It encodes CASRLDSNEKLFF.

The chain joins TRBV15 to TRBJ2-1; TRBD1 agrees at 10 bases. In germline, CDR1 is LNHNV, CDR2 YYDKDF (reference sequence). CDR3 length equals 16 residues. V shed 0 bases, J shed 7 bases, and the junction held 6 bases outside the gene matches. The CDR3 protein is CATSREGGTGVNEQFF. The DNA of the CDR3 is TGTGCCACCAGCAGAGAGGGGGGGACAGGGGTTAATGAGCAGTTCTTC.

This clone showed up just once. The chain combines TRBV19 with TRBJ1-1; TRBD1 might be the D (5 bases). Germline V gene lookup returns CDR1 LNHDA and CDR2 SQIVND (reference sequence). Trimming took 6 bases from V and 4 from J, leaving 12 bases between them. The length of the CDR3 is 13 residues. CDR3 loop: CASSQGLGTEAFF. In DNA form, the CDR3 reads TGTGCCAGTAGCCAGGGTCTGGGCACTGAAGCTTTCTTT.

The gene calls are TRBV4-1 and TRBJ1-2; tentatively, D is TRBD1 (6 bases). Trimming took off 0 bases at V and 8 bases at J, with 16 bases between the two ends. Germline V gene data show CDR1 as MGHRA and CDR2 as YSYEKL. This CDR3 has 15 amino acids. This CDR3 is CASSQDRGGPRGYTF. The CDR3, as DNA: TGCGCCAGCAGCCAAGATCGCGGGGGGCCTCGCGGCTACACCTTC.

This clone was found once. The rearrangement joins TRBV19 to TRBJ2-1; D not resolved. With 5 bases removed from V and 8 bases from J, the gap between germline ends came to 16 bases. The CDR3 runs to 14 residues. The V gene's germline CDR1 is LNHDA and CDR2 SQIVND (reference sequence). CDR3 sequence: CASSGGQEWDEQFF. Written as DNA, the CDR3 is TGTGCCAGTAGTGGTGGTCAGGAATGGGATGAGCAGTTCTTC.

This clone was counted a single time. The rearrangement joins TRBV11-2 to TRBJ2-2; 7 bases agree with TRBD1. Germline CDR1 and CDR2: SGHAT and FQNNGV. The CDR3 is 14 amino acids. Trimming at V came to 3 bases and at J to 6 bases, leaving 4 bases not matched to a gene. In DNA form, the CDR3 reads TGTGCCAGCAGCTTGGTGGGGACAGCCGGGGAGCTGTTTTTT. Amino acids: CASSLVGTAGELFF.

V and J are TRBV10-3 and TRBJ2-1, with 8 bases aligning to TRBD2. The CDR3 runs 17 residues. J gave up 4 bases and V 0 bases, and 8 bases lay outside the gene matches. Germline-derived CDR1 and CDR2 are ENHRY and SYGVKD. The CDR3 protein is CAISESIAGGGYNEQFF. The DNA for the CDR3 is TGTGCCATCAGTGAGTCGATCGCGGGGGGCGGTTACAATGAGCAGTTCTTC.

V gene TRBV5-1 combines with J gene TRBJ1-2; 7 nucleotides line up with TRBD1. Germline V lookup: CDR1 SGHRS, CDR2 YFSETQ. V gave up 3 bases and J gave up 2 bases; unmatched junction bases: 4. The CDR3 consists of 14 residues. CDR3 region: CASSSLTGNYGYTF. The CDR3 DNA is TGCGCCAGCAGCTCCTTGACAGGGAACTATGGCTACACCTTC.

This clone was recorded a few times. V gene TRBV4-2 combines with J gene TRBJ2-4; maybe TRBD1 (5 bases). The V and J ends lost 0 bases and 9 bases respectively, with 15 bases between them. CDR1 is LGHNA and CDR2 is YNFKEQ in the germline V gene. The CDR3 length is 15 residues. The CDR3 protein is CASSQDIGVASIQYF. In DNA, the CDR3 is TGTGCCAGCAGCCAAGATATAGGGGTAGCCAGCATTCAGTACTTC.

This clone was counted a single time. Possible read error: a much larger clone is one base away. This chain connects TRBV3-1 (or the pseudogene TRBV3-2) to TRBJ1-1; D is unresolved. Trimming removed 4 bases at V and 2 bases at J, with 5 bases between. The CDR3 covers 12 residues. Germline V gives CDR1 LGHDT, CDR2 YNNKEL (reference sequence). The DNA for the CDR3 is TGTGCCAGCAGCCCCTCCAACACTGAAGCTTTCTTT. Residues: CASSPSNTEAFF.

This rearrangement joins TRBV12-3 or TRBV12-4 to TRBJ2-3; D not resolved. The CDR3 is 13 amino acids. Trimming shortened V by 5 bases and J by 3 bases, and 9 bases separated the two germline ends. CDR3 nucleotide sequence: TGTGCCAGCAGTCCCCTCCCTACAGATACGCAGTATTTT. Its protein is CASSPLPTDTQYF.

This chain joins TRBV7-2 and TRBJ2-2; the match to TRBD1 covers 7 bases. From germline, CDR1 is SGHTA and CDR2 FQGNSA. This CDR3 spans 15 amino acids. Trimming removed 1 base from V and 7 bases from J; junction bases left unmatched: 6. CDR3 coding DNA: TGTGCCAGCAGCTTAGGGTTAGGGGGCTACGGGGAGCTGTTTTTT. As protein: CASSLGLGGYGELFF.

V and J are TRBV13 and TRBJ1-5; 8 bases fit TRBD1. Losses at the gene ends were 5 bases for V and 6 bases for J; bases not matched to a gene: 6. Germline assignment: CDR1 PRHDT and CDR2 FYEKMQ (reference sequence). The CDR3 is 14 residues long. CDR3 protein: CASSTGQGGQPQHF. The CDR3 DNA reads as TGTGCCAGCAGCACCGGACAGGGTGGTCAGCCCCAGCATTTT.

The chain combines TRBV23-1 with TRBJ1-5, with 7 bases identical to TRBD1. TRBV23-1 is marked as an open reading frame, function uncertain. The CDR3 consists of 17 residues. Losses at the gene ends were 3 bases for V and 0 bases for J; bases not matched to a gene: 8. The CDR3 protein is CASSHRGTAYSNQPQHF. The CDR3 DNA reads TGCGCCAGCAGTCATCGAGGGACAGCCTATAGCAATCAGCCCCAGCATTTT.

In the case of this clone: Additional DNA sequences in this sample encode the identical CDR3. V gene TRBV9 combines with J gene TRBJ1-3, with D unclear. This CDR3 has 15 amino acids. Germline values: CDR1 SGDLS, CDR2 YYNGEE. Between the trimmed V and J ends, which lost 4 bases and 0 bases, there was a span of 11 bases. The CDR3 is CASSTSGSSGNTIYF. CDR3 in DNA: TGTGCCAGCAGCACCTCTGGGAGCTCTGGAAACACCATATATTTT.

This clone was seen once. The CDR3 DNA follows: TGTGCCAGCAGCTCGAACCAAGGGGGCCGAGGCTCCTACGAGCAGTACTTC. This sequence encodes CASSSNQGGRGSYEQYF. The chain combines TRBV13 with TRBJ2-7; TRBD1 aligns across 7 bases. Per the germline V gene, CDR1 is PRHDT and CDR2 is FYEKMQ (reference sequence). This CDR3 contains 17 residues. J gave up 0 bases and V 4 bases, and 12 bases lay outside the gene matches.

The chain couples TRBV2 to TRBJ1-1; TRBD1 is a possible D gene (6 bases). Trimming left V 6 bases short and J 13 bases short, with 15 bases between. This CDR3 has 11 residues. CDR1 SNHLY and CDR2 FYNNEI come from the germline V gene. The CDR3 protein is CASRRTVWGFF. The CDR3 nucleotides read TGTGCCAGCAGACGGACAGTTTGGGGTTTCTTT.

The J gene is TRBJ2-2, the V gene TRBV6-5, with D hard to call. This CDR3 is 15 amino acids long. The germline gives CDR1 MNHEY, CDR2 SVGAGI. V lost 5 bases and J lost 6, with 16 bases in between. The CDR3 protein is CASSQIASAPGELFF. CDR3 sequence (DNA): TGTGCCAGCAGTCAGATAGCCAGCGCCCCCGGGGAGCTGTTTTTT.

The chain has TRBV7-9 and TRBJ1-2; 9 bases match TRBD1. The germline CDR1 and CDR2 sequences are SEHNR and FQNEAQ (reference sequence). The CDR3 spans 16 residues. V dropped 8 bases and J dropped 5; count of bases not matched to a gene: 15. CDR3 sequence: CASHSRLTGGGYGYTF. CDR3 nucleotides: TGTGCCAGCCATAGCCGCCTGACAGGGGGAGGTTATGGCTACACCTTC.